Listed below are T cell receptor beta chains from one sample, sequenced in a study of response to subunit inactivated influenza vaccine. MiXCR, run by TCRdb on the RT-PCR reads, gives a single entry per CDR3 protein. Of over 400,000 distinct CDR3 sequences in the sample, about a tenth are singletons; the top ten hold 10% to 15%. Specimen: PBMCs from blood, collected about 40 days after vaccination. These receptors all stem from a man aged 50 to 59 who received an inactivated influenza vaccine. Both conserved end residues are part of each CDR3. A D gene is named only where the DNA matches it firmly. Not every row has a clone size; where given, it reads once, few, many or a size class.

CASSPAGGLMNTQYF,TGTGCCAGCAGTCCAGCGGGGGGGCTTATGAATACGCAGTATTTT,many,TRBJ2-3,TRBV12-3/TRBV12-4,TRBD2
CSARATTGPYNEQFF,TGCAGTGCTAGAGCAACGACGGGCCCCTACAATGAGCAGTTCTTC,few,TRBJ2-1,TRBV20-1,NA
CASSRTTGVSEKLFF,TGCGCCAGCAGCCGAACGACAGGGGTATCAGAAAAACTGTTTTTT,NA,TRBJ1-4,TRBV4-3,TRBD1
CASSEGRNQPQHF,TGCGCCAGCAGTGAGGGGCGCAATCAGCCCCAGCATTTT,NA,TRBJ1-5,TRBV10-1,NA
CASSSGTLSQPQHF,TGTGCCAGCAGTTCCGGGACACTCTCTCAGCCCCAGCATTTT,many,TRBJ1-5,TRBV12-3/TRBV12-4,NA
CSVGPGLNEQFF,TGCAGCGTAGGACCTGGGCTCAATGAGCAGTTCTTC,few,TRBJ2-1,TRBV29-1,NA
CASSLAGPGRETQYF,TGTGCCAGCAGCTTAGCGGGTCCAGGGAGAGAGACCCAGTACTTC,NA,TRBJ2-5,TRBV7-9,NA
CATSWGNTEAFF,TGTGCCACCAGCTGGGGCAACACTGAAGCTTTCTTT,NA,TRBJ1-1,TRBV6-5,NA
CASSSGFATNEKLFF,TGTGCCAGCAGCTCTGGCTTTGCGACAAACGAAAAACTGTTTTTT,NA,TRBJ1-4,TRBV6-9,NA
CASSLLGVIGGPDTQYF,TGTGCCAGCAGCTTGTTAGGGGTAATCGGGGGGCCAGATACGCAGTATTTT,NA,TRBJ2-3,TRBV5-5,NA
CASSTRTGVEKLFF,TGTGCCAGCAGCACACGGACAGGGGTAGAAAAACTGTTTTTT,NA,TRBJ1-4,TRBV7-9,TRBD1
CASSLGRVSNYGYTF,TGTGCCAGCAGCTTAGGTCGGGTATCGAACTATGGCTACACCTTC,few,TRBJ1-2,TRBV7-8,NA
CATSSGSSNQPQHF,TGTGCCACCAGCAGTGGGTCGAGCAATCAGCCCCAGCATTTT,many,TRBJ1-5,TRBV15,NA
CSARDGQGSPLHF,TGCAGTGCTAGAGACGGACAGGGTTCACCCCTCCACTTT,few,TRBJ1-6,TRBV20-1,TRBD1
CASSIGWSSSYEQYF,TGTGCCAGCAGCATAGGATGGAGCAGCTCTTACGAGCAGTACTTC,many,TRBJ2-7,TRBV7-2,NA
CSARDMRSSYNEQFF,TGCAGTGCTAGAGATATGAGGAGCTCCTACAATGAGCAGTTCTTC,few,TRBJ2-1,TRBV20-1,NA
CASSSMLPLANQETQYF,TGTGCCAGCAGCTCCATGCTACCTCTAGCTAACCAAGAGACCCAGTACTTC,few,TRBJ2-5,TRBV28,NA
CASSGTVFYGYTF,TGTGCCAGCAGTGGAACAGTTTTCTATGGCTACACCTTC,NA,TRBJ1-2,TRBV6-2/TRBV6-3,NA
CASSSGLAGDTQYF,TGCGCCAGCAGCTCGGGACTAGCAGGAGATACGCAGTATTTT,many,TRBJ2-3,TRBV5-1,TRBD2
CASSPWGARSTDTQYF,TGTGCCAGCAGCCCCTGGGGGGCCCGGAGCACAGATACGCAGTATTTT,NA,TRBJ2-3,TRBV7-2,NA
CASSFGFLDRAEAFF,TGTGCCAGCAGCTTCGGTTTTTTAGATAGGGCTGAAGCTTTCTTT,few,TRBJ1-1,TRBV27,NA
CASSFEQGGYEQYF,TGTGCCAGCAGTTTTGAGCAGGGTGGCTACGAGCAGTACTTC,few,TRBJ2-7,TRBV27,NA
CASSLEYHNTDTQYF,TGTGCCAGCAGCTTAGAGTATCATAACACAGATACGCAGTATTTT,few,TRBJ2-3,TRBV7-2,NA
CAISGDRDRSYEQYF,TGTGCCATCAGTGGGGACCGGGACAGAAGCTACGAGCAGTACTTC,few,TRBJ2-7,TRBV10-3,TRBD1
CSVEDWGGQGYIQYF,TGCAGCGTTGAAGATTGGGGAGGGCAGGGTTACATTCAGTACTTC,many,TRBJ2-4,TRBV29-1,TRBD2
CSGMLGGYSYEQYF,TGCAGTGGAATGTTGGGGGGTTACTCCTACGAGCAGTACTTC,few,TRBJ2-7,TRBV20-1,NA
CSVGGRQEKLFF,TGCAGCGTTGGGGGGCGTCAGGAAAAACTGTTTTTT,many,TRBJ1-4,TRBV29-1,NA
CASSRGTGDTDTQYF,TGCGCCAGCAGCCGAGGGACAGGGGACACAGATACGCAGTATTTT,few,TRBJ2-3,TRBV5-1,TRBD1
CASSVTAGGPRAGELFF,TGTGCCAGCAGCGTAACAGCGGGAGGGCCTCGGGCCGGGGAGCTGTTTTTT,many,TRBJ2-2,TRBV9,TRBD2
CASSQDRDTEQYF,TGCGCCAGCAGCCAGGACAGGGATACCGAGCAGTACTTC,many,TRBJ2-7,TRBV4-3,TRBD1
CAISDGDRGDGYTF,TGTGCCATCAGTGACGGGGACAGGGGAGATGGCTACACCTTC,few,TRBJ1-2,TRBV10-3,TRBD1
CASSDDRGSKTGELFF,TGTGCCAGCAGCGACGACAGGGGGAGTAAAACCGGGGAGCTGTTTTTT,many,TRBJ2-2,TRBV9,TRBD1
CASRPGTGFLGNIQYF,TGTGCCAGCAGACCCGGGACAGGCTTCTTGGGAAACATTCAGTACTTC,NA,TRBJ2-4,TRBV27,TRBD1
CASSFGIGDYEQYF,TGTGCCAGCAGCTTTGGGATCGGAGACTACGAGCAGTACTTC,NA,TRBJ2-7,TRBV7-2,NA
CASRLAGGPSGELFF,TGTGCCAGCAGACTAGCGGGTGGCCCTTCCGGGGAGCTGTTTTTT,few,TRBJ2-2,TRBV7-2,TRBD2
CASSFVGTDQETQYF,TGTGCCAGCAGTTTTGTAGGGACGGATCAAGAGACCCAGTACTTC,NA,TRBJ2-5,TRBV28,NA
CASSNRAPSYNEQFF,TGTGCCAGCAGCAACAGGGCCCCCTCCTACAATGAGCAGTTCTTC,NA,TRBJ2-1,TRBV21-1,NA
CASSYQIANTEAFF,TGTGCCAGCAGTTATCAGATTGCGAACACTGAAGCTTTCTTT,NA,TRBJ1-1,TRBV6-5,NA
CASSRKPSDSPLLF,TGTGCCAGCAGCCGAAAGCCCTCCGATTCACCCCTCCTCTTT,NA,TRBJ1-6,TRBV3-1,NA
CASSYSPLGTGVGYTF,TGTGCCAGCAGTTACTCGCCCCTTGGGACAGGAGTTGGCTACACCTTC,few,TRBJ1-2,TRBV6-5,TRBD1
CASSQTGDSGLEQYF,TGCGCCAGCAGCCAAACTGGGGACAGTGGGCTCGAGCAGTACTTC,NA,TRBJ2-7,TRBV4-3,TRBD1
CASSPTPGPLQETQYF,TGTGCCAGCAGCCCCACGCCTGGTCCGCTCCAAGAGACCCAGTACTTC,few,TRBJ2-5,TRBV4-2,NA
CASSFGTYEQYF,TGTGCCAGCAGTTTTGGGACCTACGAGCAGTACTTC,many,TRBJ2-7,TRBV12-3/TRBV12-4,NA
CASSLQREAPYNEQFF,TGTGCCAGCAGTCTACAACGGGAGGCCCCTTACAATGAGCAGTTCTTC,many,TRBJ2-1,TRBV7-9,TRBD2
CATSESRGRETQYF,TGTGCCACCAGCGAATCCAGGGGGCGAGAGACCCAGTACTTC,few,TRBJ2-5,TRBV15,TRBD1
CASSITRDQTGGYTF,TGTGCCAGCAGCATAACACGGGACCAGACGGGAGGCTACACCTTC,few,TRBJ1-2,TRBV7-2,NA
CASSHGVTTSNYGYTF,TGCGCCAGCAGCCACGGCGTGACAACCTCTAACTATGGCTACACCTTC,many,TRBJ1-2,TRBV5-1,NA
CASEDSRLDANSYEQYF,TGTGCCAGCGAGGATTCTCGACTTGACGCAAATTCCTACGAGCAGTACTTC,NA,TRBJ2-7,TRBV13,NA